This T cell receptor beta chain derives from a study of sequential checkpoint blockade in melanoma. Sequenced by immunoSEQ multiplex PCR; TCRdb stores in-frame clones only, minus some. The sample contains 6,000 to 9,000 clones, 28% of which appear only once. Treatment: randomized to nivolumab then ipilimumab (arm A) or the reverse (arm B). This clone was counted at least ten times. Germline CDR1 SGHNT, CDR2 YENEEA. This CDR3 spans 15 amino acids. V gave up 2 bases and J gave up 11 bases, with 21 bases separating them. The sample was tumor tissue (inferred from file names), taken from a patient given nivolumab and ipilimumab in sequence. V is TRBV11-3 and J is TRBJ1-1; no firm D call. The clonotype was recovered from a human donor with melanoma. CDR3: CASSLRAQVSPRAFF. The CDR3 DNA reads as TGTGCCAGCAGCTTAAGAGCCCAGGTGAGCCCCCGGGCTTTCTTT.